The entry below gives a single TCR beta chain sequence along with its context. Its antigen is undetermined. At one of its ends the junction is not consistent with the germline gene, which may arise from a read error. The sample is drawn from a study of early T cells in non-severe SARS-CoV-2 infection. The wider study: Bulk RNA from unsorted whole blood was sequenced; chains were unpaired.

Study observations and caveats: Missing private and CD4 specificities, VDJdb matching favored anti-spike CD8 responses.

Molecules of cDNA were individually given unique molecular identifiers that were attached to them. Each CDR3 protein gets one entry after TCRdb re-called the 5' RACE reads with MiXCR. The data hold 25,000 to 35,000 distinct CDR3 sequences, with 5% to 5.5% observed a single time. The CDR3 consists of 13 residues. Germline CDR1 reads DFQATT; CDR2 reads SNEGSKA (reference sequence). The sequencing sample was made of whole blood. The origin of this receptor is an adult who was a healthcare worker with PCR-confirmed SARS-CoV-2 infection or an uninfected control (not recorded which). This rearrangement joins TRBV20-1 to TRBJ1-1, with no clear D. CDR3 in amino acids: CSALRPGNPEAFF. In DNA, the CDR3 is TGCAGTGCCCTCCGGCCGGGGAACCCTGAAGCTTTCTTT.